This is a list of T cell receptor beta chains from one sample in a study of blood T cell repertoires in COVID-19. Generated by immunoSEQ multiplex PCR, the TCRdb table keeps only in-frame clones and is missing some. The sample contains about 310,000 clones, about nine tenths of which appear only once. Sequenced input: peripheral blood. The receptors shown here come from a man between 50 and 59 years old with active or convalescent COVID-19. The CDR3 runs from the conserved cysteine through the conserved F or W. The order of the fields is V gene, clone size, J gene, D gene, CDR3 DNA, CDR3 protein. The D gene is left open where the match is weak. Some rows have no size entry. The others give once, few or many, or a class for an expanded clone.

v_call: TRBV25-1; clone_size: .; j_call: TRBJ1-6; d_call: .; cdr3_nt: TGTGCCAGCAGTGAAGGGTGGAAGGGGAGGGCTTCACCCCTCCACTTT; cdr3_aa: CASSEGWKGRASPLHF
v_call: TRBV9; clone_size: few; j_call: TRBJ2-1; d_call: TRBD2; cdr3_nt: TGTGCCAGCAGCGTAGGAGCTAGCGGGAGAGGTGAGCAGTTCTTC; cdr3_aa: CASSVGASGRGEQFF
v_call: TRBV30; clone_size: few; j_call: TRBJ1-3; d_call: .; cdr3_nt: TGTGCCTGGAGGCTACAGGGCGAAGGAAACACCATATATTTT; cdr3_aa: CAWRLQGEGNTIYF
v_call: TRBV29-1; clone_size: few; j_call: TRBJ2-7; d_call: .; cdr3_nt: TGCAGCGTTGGGGGGGGCCGCTCCTACGAGCAGTACTTC; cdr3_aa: CSVGGGRSYEQYF
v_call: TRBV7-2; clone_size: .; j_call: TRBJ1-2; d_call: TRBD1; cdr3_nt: TGTGCCAGCAGATATACCGGGACAGGGGTTGGCTACACCTTC; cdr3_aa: CASRYTGTGVGYTF
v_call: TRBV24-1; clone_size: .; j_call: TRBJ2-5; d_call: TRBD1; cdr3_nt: TGTGCCACCAGTTTACAGGGGACGGAGACCCAGTACTTC; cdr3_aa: CATSLQGTETQYF
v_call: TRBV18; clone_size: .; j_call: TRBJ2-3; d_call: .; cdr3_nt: TGTGCCAGCTCACCGACGGGGAGGCTGAGCACAGATACGCAGTATTTT; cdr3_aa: CASSPTGRLSTDTQYF
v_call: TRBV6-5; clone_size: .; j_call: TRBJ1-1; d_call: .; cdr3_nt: TGTGCCAGCAGACCGTTGCCGGGCACTGAAGCTTTCTTT; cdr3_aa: CASRPLPGTEAFF
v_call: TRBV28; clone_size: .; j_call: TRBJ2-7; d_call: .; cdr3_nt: TGTGCCAGCAGTTTATCTTCCTACGAGCAGTACTTC; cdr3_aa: CASSLSSYEQYF
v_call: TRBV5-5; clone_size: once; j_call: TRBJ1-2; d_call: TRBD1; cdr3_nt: TGTGCCAGCAGCTCAGGACAGGGAGCTAACTATGGCTACACCTTC; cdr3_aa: CASSSGQGANYGYTF
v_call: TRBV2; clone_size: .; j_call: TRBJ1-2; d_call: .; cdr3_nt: TGTGCCAGCAGGGCCGCCAGGGCCCCAGGGGGCTACACCTTC; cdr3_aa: CASRAARAPGGYTF